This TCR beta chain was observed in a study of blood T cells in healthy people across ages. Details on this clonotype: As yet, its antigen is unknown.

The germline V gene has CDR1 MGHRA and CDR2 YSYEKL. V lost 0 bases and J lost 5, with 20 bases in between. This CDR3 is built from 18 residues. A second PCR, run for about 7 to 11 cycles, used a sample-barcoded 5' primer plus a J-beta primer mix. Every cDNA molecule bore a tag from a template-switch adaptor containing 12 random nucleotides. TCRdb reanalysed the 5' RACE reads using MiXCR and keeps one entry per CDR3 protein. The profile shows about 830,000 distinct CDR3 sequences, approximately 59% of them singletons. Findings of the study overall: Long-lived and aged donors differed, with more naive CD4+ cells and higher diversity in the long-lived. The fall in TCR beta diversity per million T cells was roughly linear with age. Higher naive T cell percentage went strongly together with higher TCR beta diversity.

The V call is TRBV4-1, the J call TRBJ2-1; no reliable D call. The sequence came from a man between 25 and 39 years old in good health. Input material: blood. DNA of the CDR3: TGCGCCAGCAGCCAAGATAATGTAAGGACGGGTATACACAATGAGCAGTTCTTC. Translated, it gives CASSQDNVRTGIHNEQFF.